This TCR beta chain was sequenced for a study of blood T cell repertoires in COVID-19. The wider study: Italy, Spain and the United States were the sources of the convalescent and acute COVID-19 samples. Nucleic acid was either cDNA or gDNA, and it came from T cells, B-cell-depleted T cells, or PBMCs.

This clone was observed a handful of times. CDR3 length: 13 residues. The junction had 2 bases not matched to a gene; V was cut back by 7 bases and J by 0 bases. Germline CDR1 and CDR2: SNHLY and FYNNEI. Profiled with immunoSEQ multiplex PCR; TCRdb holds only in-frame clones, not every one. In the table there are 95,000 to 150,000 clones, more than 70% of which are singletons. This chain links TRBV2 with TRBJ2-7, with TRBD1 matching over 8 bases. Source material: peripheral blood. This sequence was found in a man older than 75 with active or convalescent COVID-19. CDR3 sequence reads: CASTGQASYEQYF. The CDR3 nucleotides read TGTGCCAGCACGGGACAGGCCTCCTACGAGCAGTACTTC.